The present T cell receptor beta chain was sequenced within a study of T cell repertoires in cytomegalovirus infection. Germline V gene sequence: CDR1 MGHDK, CDR2 SYGVNS. Trimming stripped 4 bases from V and 7 bases from J, with 11 bases between. This CDR3 is built from 13 residues. TCRdb redid the calling of the reads with MiXCR, one entry per CDR3 protein. The sample records roughly 920,000 distinct CDR3 sequences, approximately 30% being singletons. As concerns this clonotype: Its antigen is still unknown.

This TCR derives from a human donor in good health (CMV status not recorded). Some clones in this sample may be carry-over from other donors' samples. This chain joins TRBV25-1 and TRBJ2-1, with D perhaps TRBD1 (6 bases). The starting material was cultured CD8+ T cells from PBMCs, obtained from culture after CMV antigen stimulation. Here the CDR3 reads CASSAGVVNEQFF. In DNA, the CDR3 is TGTGCCAGCAGTGCAGGGGTAGTAAATGAGCAGTTCTTC.